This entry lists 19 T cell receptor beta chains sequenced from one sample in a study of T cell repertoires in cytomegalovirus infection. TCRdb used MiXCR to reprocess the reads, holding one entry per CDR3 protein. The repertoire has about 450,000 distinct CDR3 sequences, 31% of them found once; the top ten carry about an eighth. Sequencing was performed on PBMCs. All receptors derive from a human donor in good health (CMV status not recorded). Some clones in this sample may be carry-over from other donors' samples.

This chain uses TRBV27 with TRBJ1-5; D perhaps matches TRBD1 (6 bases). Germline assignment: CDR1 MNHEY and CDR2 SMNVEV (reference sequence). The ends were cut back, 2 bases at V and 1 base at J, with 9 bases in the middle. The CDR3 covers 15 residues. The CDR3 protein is CASSLVGASNQPQHF. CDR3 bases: TGTGCCAGCAGTTTAGTGGGGGCGAGCAATCAGCCCCAGCATTTT.

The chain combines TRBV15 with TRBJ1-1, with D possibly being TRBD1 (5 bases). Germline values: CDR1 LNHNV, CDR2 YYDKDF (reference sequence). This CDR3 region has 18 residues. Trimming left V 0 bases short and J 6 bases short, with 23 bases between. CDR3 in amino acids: CATSRDVAGSWRLAEAFF. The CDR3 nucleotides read TGTGCCACCAGCAGAGATGTGGCAGGGTCCTGGCGGCTCGCTGAAGCTTTCTTT.

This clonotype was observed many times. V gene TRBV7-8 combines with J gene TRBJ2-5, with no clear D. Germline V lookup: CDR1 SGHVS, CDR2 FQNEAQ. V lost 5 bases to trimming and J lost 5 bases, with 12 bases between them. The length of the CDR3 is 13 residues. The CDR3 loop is CASSRGTLETQYF. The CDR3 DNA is TGTGCCAGCAGCCGCGGTACTCTGGAGACCCAGTACTTC.

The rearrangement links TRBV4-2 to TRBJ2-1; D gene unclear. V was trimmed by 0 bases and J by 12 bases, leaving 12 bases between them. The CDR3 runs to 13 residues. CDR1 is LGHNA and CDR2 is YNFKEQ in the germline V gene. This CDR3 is CASSQDIRDGQFF. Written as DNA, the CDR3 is TGTGCCAGCAGCCAAGATATCCGAGACGGGCAGTTCTTC.

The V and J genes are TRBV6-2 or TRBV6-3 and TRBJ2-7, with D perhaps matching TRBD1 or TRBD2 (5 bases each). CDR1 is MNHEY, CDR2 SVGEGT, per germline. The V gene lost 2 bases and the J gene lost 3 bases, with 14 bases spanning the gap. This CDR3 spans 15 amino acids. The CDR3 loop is CASSYGDVGVYEQYF. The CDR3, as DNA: TGTGCCAGCAGTTACGGGGACGTGGGGGTCTACGAGCAGTACTTC.

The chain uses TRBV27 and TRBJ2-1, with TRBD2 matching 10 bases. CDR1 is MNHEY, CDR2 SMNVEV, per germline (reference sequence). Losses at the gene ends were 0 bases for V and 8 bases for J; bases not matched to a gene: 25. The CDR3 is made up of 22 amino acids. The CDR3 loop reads CASSLSSIARVLSGGVSDEQFF. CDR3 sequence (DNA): TGTGCCAGCAGTTTATCGAGCATCGCCCGTGTCCTCAGCGGGGGGGTAAGCGATGAGCAGTTCTTC.

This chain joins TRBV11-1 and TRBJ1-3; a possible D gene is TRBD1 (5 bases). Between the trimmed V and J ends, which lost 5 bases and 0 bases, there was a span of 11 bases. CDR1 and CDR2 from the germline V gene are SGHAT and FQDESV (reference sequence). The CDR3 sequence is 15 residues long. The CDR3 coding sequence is TGTGCCAGCAGCCCGACAGACCACTCTGGAAACACCATATATTTT. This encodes CASSPTDHSGNTIYF.

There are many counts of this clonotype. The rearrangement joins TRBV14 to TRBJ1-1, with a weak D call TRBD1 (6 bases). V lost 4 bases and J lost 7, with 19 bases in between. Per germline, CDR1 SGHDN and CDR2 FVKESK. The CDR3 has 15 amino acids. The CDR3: CASSPQEAGAYEAFF. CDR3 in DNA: TGTGCCAGCAGCCCCCAGGAGGCAGGGGCGTATGAAGCTTTCTTT.

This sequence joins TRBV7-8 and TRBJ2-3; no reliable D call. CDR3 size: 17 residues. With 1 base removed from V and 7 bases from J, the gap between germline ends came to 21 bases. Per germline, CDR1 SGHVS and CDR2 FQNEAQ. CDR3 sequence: CASSLVGRTLTFHTQYF. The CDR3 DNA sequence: TGTGCCAGCAGCTTAGTAGGCAGGACCCTCACCTTTCATACGCAGTATTTT.

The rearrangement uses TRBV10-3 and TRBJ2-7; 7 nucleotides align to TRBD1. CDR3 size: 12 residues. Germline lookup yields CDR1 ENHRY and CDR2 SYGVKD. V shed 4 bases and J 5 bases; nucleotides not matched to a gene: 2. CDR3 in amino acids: CAISGDSNEQYF. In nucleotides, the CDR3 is TGTGCCATCAGTGGGGACAGCAACGAGCAGTACTTC.

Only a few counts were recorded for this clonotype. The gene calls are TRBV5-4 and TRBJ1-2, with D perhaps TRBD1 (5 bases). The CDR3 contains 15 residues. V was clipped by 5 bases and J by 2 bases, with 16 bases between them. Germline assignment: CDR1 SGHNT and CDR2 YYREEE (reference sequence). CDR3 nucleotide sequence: TGTGCCAGCAGATACGGACAACCTCTAAACTATGGCTACACCTTC. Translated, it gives CASRYGQPLNYGYTF.

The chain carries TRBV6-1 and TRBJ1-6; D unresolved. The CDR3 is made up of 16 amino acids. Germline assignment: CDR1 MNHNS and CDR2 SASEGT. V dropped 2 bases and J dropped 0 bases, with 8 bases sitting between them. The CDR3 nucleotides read TGTGCCAGCAGTGAAATGGGAATCTCCTATAATTCACCCCTCCACTTT. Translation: CASSEMGISYNSPLHF.

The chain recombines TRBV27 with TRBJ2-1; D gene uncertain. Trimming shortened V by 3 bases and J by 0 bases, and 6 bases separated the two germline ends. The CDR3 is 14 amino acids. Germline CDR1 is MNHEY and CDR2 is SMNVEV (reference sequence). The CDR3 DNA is TGTGCCAGCAGTTTCCAGAGCTCCTACAATGAGCAGTTCTTC. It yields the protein CASSFQSSYNEQFF.

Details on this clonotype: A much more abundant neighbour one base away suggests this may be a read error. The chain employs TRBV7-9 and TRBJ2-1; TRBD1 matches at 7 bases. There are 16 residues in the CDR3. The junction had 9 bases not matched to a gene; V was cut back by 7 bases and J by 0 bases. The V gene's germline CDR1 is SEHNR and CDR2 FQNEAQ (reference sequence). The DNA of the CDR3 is TGTGCCAGCAACGGTTACAGGGGAAGCTCCTACAATGAGCAGTTCTTC. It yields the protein CASNGYRGSSYNEQFF.

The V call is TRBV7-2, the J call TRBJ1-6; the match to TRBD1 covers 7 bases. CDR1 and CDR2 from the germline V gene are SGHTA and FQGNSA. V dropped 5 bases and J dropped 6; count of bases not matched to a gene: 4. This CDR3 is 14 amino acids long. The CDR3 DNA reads TGTGCCAGCAGCCCCGGGACAGCTAATTCACCCCTCCACTTT. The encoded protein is CASSPGTANSPLHF.

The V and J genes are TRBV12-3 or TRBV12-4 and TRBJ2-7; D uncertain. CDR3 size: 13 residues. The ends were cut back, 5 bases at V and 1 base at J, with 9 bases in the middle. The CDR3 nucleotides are TGTGCCAGCAGTCTCGAGACATCCTACGAGCAGTACTTC. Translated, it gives CASSLETSYEQYF.

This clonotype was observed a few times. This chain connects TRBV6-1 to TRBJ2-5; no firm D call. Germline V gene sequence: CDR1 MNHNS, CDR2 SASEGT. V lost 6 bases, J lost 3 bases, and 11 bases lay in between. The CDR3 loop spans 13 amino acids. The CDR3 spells CASRPIREETQYF. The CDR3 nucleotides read TGTGCCAGCAGGCCTATACGGGAAGAGACCCAGTACTTC.

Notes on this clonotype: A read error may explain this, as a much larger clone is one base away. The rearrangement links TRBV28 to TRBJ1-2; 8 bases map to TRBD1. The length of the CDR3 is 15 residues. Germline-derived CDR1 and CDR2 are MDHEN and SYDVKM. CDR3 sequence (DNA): TGTGCCAGCAGTCTCCTCCAGGGGGCGGGCGATGGCTACAACTTC. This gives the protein CASSLLQGAGDGYNF.

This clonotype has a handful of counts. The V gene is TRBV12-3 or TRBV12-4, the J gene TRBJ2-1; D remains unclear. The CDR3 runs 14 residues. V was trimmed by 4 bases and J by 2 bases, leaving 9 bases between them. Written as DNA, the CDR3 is TGTGCCAGCAGTTCCTCCTCTCCCTACAATGAGCAGTTCTTC. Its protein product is CASSSSSPYNEQFF.